This T cell receptor beta chain was recovered during a study of cytomegalovirus exposure and HLA in healthy donors. Germline CDR1 LGHNA, CDR2 YSLEER. This CDR3 has 18 amino acids. Trimming pared 4 bases from V and 0 bases from J, leaving 21 bases between. The PCR used 60 Vbeta and 13 Jbeta primers. The assay was immunoSEQ multiplex PCR, and TCRdb's table has in-frame clones only and misses some. Here the sample table reports about 41,000 clones. Turning to this clone: What it binds is not known.

Points from the study as a whole: Previously analyzed data showed that most TCR beta V segments were productive at a frequency of about 87% or about 30%.

V usage is TRBV4-3 and J usage is TRBJ1-1, with D maybe TRBD1 (6 bases). What was sequenced was PBMCs. The TCR was taken from a young man in good health and CMV-seronegative. The CDR3 here is CASSPHEPLRGMNTEAFF. CDR3 nucleotide sequence: TGCGCCAGCAGCCCTCATGAACCACTCAGGGGAATGAACACTGAAGCTTTCTTT.